This TCR beta chain originates from a study of CDR3 diversity in severe acne. TCRdb analysed the PCR reads with MiXCR anew, one entry per CDR3 protein. The sample gives tens of thousands of distinct CDR3 sequences, under 60% of which show up once; roughly an eighth is in the top ten. Germline assignment: CDR1 MGHRA and CDR2 YSYEKL. The CDR3 loop spans 16 amino acids. V gave up 1 base and J gave up 0 bases, with 12 bases separating them. The receptor comes from a male donor in good health, without acne. This chain connects TRBV4-1 to TRBJ2-5, with D tentatively TRBD1 or TRBD2 (5 bases each). Specimen: blood. The CDR3, as DNA: TGCGCCAGCAGCCAAGCGACCGGGACGTACCAAGAGACCCAGTACTTC. Protein sequence: CASSQATGTYQETQYF.